The source of this TCR beta chain is a study of T cell changes during pregnancy in multiple sclerosis. The CDR3 consists of 15 residues. The germline V and J ends were trimmed by 2 bases and 6 bases, with 15 bases remaining between them. Looked up from germline, CDR1 is MNHEY and CDR2 is SMNVEV (reference sequence). Method: immunoSEQ multiplex PCR; TCRdb's copy keeps in-frame clones and lacks some. The sample lists under 40,000 clones; 85% to 95% were seen once. This receptor was obtained from a female donor with multiple sclerosis, enrolled in a pregnancy study. The chain has TRBV27 and TRBJ2-3, with D maybe TRBD1 (6 bases). Sequenced here: CD8+ T cells from peripheral blood mononuclear cells, sampled in the third trimester of pregnancy. CDR3 nucleotide sequence: TGTGCCAGCAGTTTAGGTCAGGGGACCGGTGATACGCAGTATTTT. Encoded protein: CASSLGQGTGDTQYF.